This T cell receptor beta chain came from a study of cytomegalovirus exposure and HLA in healthy donors. Study-wide points: TCR beta chain V- and J-gene trimming was linked, in a later analysis, to a missense variant in DCLRE1C. The authors later found TCR association rates varying by HLA locus, with DRB1 most and HLA-C fewest.

CDR1 MNHNY and CDR2 SVGAGI come from the germline V gene (reference sequence). Between the trimmed V and J ends, which lost 6 bases and 6 bases, there was a span of 17 bases. This CDR3 contains 14 residues. This clone was seen a few times. The antigen is unknown. Both 60 Vbeta primers and 13 Jbeta primers went into the PCR. Sequencing used immunoSEQ multiplex PCR; TCRdb keeps in-frame clones, though not all of them. The sample records some 93,000 clones, around a tenth being singletons. Source material: PBMCs. The clonotype originates from a man aged 50 to 60 in good health and CMV-seropositive. The chain recombines TRBV6-6 with TRBJ1-1, with a possible D match to TRBD1 (6 bases). CDR3 DNA sequence: TGTGCCAGCAGGGATCTGGGAGGGGGGGCTGAAGCTTTCTTT. As protein: CASRDLGGGAEAFF.